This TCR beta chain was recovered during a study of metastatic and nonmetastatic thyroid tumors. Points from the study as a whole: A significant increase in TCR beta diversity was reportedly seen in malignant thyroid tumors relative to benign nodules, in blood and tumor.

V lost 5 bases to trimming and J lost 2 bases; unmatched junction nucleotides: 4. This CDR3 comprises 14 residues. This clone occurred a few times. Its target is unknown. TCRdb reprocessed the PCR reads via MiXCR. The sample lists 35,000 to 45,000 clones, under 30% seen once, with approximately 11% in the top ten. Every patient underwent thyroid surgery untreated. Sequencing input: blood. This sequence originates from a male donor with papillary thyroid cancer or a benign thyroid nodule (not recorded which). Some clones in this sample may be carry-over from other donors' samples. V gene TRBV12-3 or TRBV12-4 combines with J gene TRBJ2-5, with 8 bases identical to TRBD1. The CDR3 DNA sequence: TGTGCCAGCAGTCCCAACAGGGGGCAAGAGACCCAGTACTTC. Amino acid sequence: CASSPNRGQETQYF.